This passage covers 18 T cell receptor beta chains from one sample sequenced in a study of PD-1 blockade in classical Hodgkin lymphoma. Relapses following autologous stem cell transplantation were seen in all patients, with brentuximab vedotin exposure varying. Assay used: immunoSEQ multiplex PCR; TCRdb lists only in-frame clones, some missing. The data contain under 60,000 clones, roughly 66% of them singletons. The sequencing here drew on peripheral blood mononuclear cells (PBMCs), taken before the second cycle of nivolumab. The receptor source for this set is a human donor with classical Hodgkin lymphoma.

This clone was seen more than once but under ten times. V usage is TRBV11-2 and J usage is TRBJ1-1; no definite D call. The CDR3 has 15 amino acids. Per germline, CDR1 SGHAT and CDR2 FQNNGV. Trimming stripped 0 bases from V and 8 bases from J, with 16 bases between. The CDR3 DNA is TGTGCCAGCAGCTTAGATCTGATTACGGCGTCCGAAGCTTTCTTT. Amino acid sequence: CASSLDLITASEAFF.

The V and J genes are TRBV6-5 and TRBJ1-2, with D possibly TRBD1 on 5 matching bases. CDR1 and CDR2 from the germline V gene are MNHEY and SVGAGI. The CDR3 length is 14 residues. The germline V and J ends were trimmed by 1 base and 8 bases, with 14 bases remaining between them. The CDR3 sequence: CASSYWSGPGGYTF. The CDR3 DNA sequence: TGTGCCAGCAGTTACTGGTCAGGGCCAGGGGGCTACACCTTC.

The rearrangement joins TRBV12-5 to TRBJ1-3; 7 bases agree with TRBD1. The J segment lost 4 bases and the V segment lost 8 bases, leaving 8 bases of the junction unmatched. Germline CDR1 reads LGHNT; CDR2 reads FRNRAP. There are 14 residues in the CDR3. CDR3 sequence reads: CASSRGLSGNTIYF. In nucleotides, the CDR3 is TGTGCTAGTAGTAGGGGGCTATCCGGAAACACCATATATTTT.

J is TRBJ1-2 and V is TRBV27, with D perhaps TRBD1 (6 bases). The CDR3 runs to 13 residues. V was clipped by 6 bases and J by 8 bases, with 16 bases between them. Germline loops: CDR1 MNHEY, CDR2 SMNVEV (reference sequence). In DNA, the CDR3 is TGTGCCAGCAGCCCGACAGGCCGTCTCGGCTACACCTTC. Residues: CASSPTGRLGYTF.

This rearrangement joins TRBV18 to TRBJ1-3; 10 bases match TRBD1. CDR3 length equals 18 residues. Trimming cost V 3 bases and J 0 bases; bases outside gene matches: 8. Germline V gene lookup returns CDR1 KGHSH and CDR2 LQKENI. This CDR3 reads CASSPLGTGAVSGNTIYF. As DNA, the CDR3 is TGTGCCAGCTCACCTCTAGGGACAGGGGCTGTCTCTGGAAACACCATATATTTT.

This clone occurred many times. The chain combines TRBV19 with TRBJ2-7, with a weak D call TRBD1 (6 bases). The V and J ends lost 3 bases and 0 bases respectively, with 12 bases between them. Germline loops: CDR1 LNHDA, CDR2 SQIVND (reference sequence). The CDR3 covers 15 residues. CDR3: CASSMVGQNSYEQYF. The CDR3 bases are TGTGCCAGTAGTATGGTCGGACAGAACTCCTACGAGCAGTACTTC.

This chain's CDR3 is CASTIGSPQGSNEQFF. The DNA of the CDR3 is TGTGCCAGTACCATTGGTTCACCCCAGGGGTCCAATGAGCAGTTCTTC. The rearrangement joins TRBV19 to TRBJ2-1, with D perhaps TRBD1 (6 bases). The CDR3 loop spans 16 amino acids. CDR1 is LNHDA and CDR2 is SQIVND in the germline V gene (reference sequence). V was shortened by 7 bases and J by 6 bases, with 22 bases between the two germline ends.

The chain links TRBV5-1 to TRBJ2-3, with 11 bases identical to TRBD2. J was trimmed by 5 bases and V by 4 bases; bases with no gene match: 9. Germline assignment: CDR1 SGHRS and CDR2 YFSETQ. This CDR3 has 16 amino acids. This chain's CDR3 is CASSPRGTSGGDTQYF. CDR3 DNA sequence: TGCGCCAGCAGCCCCCGGGGGACTAGCGGAGGAGATACGCAGTATTTT.

This chain links TRBV14 with TRBJ2-6, with a possible D match to TRBD2 (6 bases). V lost 4 bases, J lost 0 bases, and 19 bases lay in between. The CDR3 is 19 residues long. Germline lookup yields CDR1 SGHDN and CDR2 FVKESK. In DNA form, the CDR3 reads TGTGCCAGCAGCCGGTACCAGGGAGGACTGAGCTCTGGGGCCAACGTCCTGACTTTC. Residues: CASSRYQGGLSSGANVLTF.

This chain connects TRBV29-1 to TRBJ1-6; no clear D. This CDR3 contains 11 residues. V lost 6 bases, J lost 13 bases, and 13 bases lay in between. Germline V gives CDR1 SQVTM, CDR2 ANQGSEA. The CDR3, as DNA: TGCAGCGTAACTTCCACCCGGCCCCTCCACTTT. Protein sequence: CSVTSTRPLHF.

This clone was found many times. The rearrangement uses TRBV29-1 and TRBJ1-1; weak D call: TRBD1 (6 bases). The length of the CDR3 is 13 residues. Germline V CDR1 and CDR2: SQVTM, ANQGSEA. Trimming pared 6 bases from V and 2 bases from J, leaving 13 bases between. The CDR3 DNA reads TGCAGCGTGAGATTACAGGGTAACACTGAAGCTTTCTTT. It is translated as CSVRLQGNTEAFF.

This clone was seen a handful of times. The V call is TRBV27, the J call TRBJ2-3; the D is unclear. The CDR3 spans 15 residues. Trimming removed 3 bases at V and 0 bases at J, with 10 bases between. Germline V gene sequence: CDR1 MNHEY, CDR2 SMNVEV (reference sequence). The CDR3 DNA follows: TGTGCCAGCAGTTTTGGAAGCGTAAGCACAGATACGCAGTATTTT. It codes for CASSFGSVSTDTQYF.

The V call is TRBV9, the J call TRBJ2-5; TRBD1 might be the D (5 bases). Germline V gene sequence: CDR1 SGDLS, CDR2 YYNGEE. This CDR3 is 15 amino acids long. Trimming pared 6 bases from V and 0 bases from J, leaving 15 bases between. CDR3 coding DNA: TGTGCCAGCACCCGTAGGGGCGGCGACCAAGAGACCCAGTACTTC. Protein sequence: CASTRRGGDQETQYF. The variable domain in full, completed from reference TRBV9 and TRBJ2-5, reads DSGVTQTPKHLITATGQRVTLRCSPRSGDLSVYWYQQSLDQGLQFLIQYYNGEERAKGNILERFSAQQFPDLHSELNLSSLELGDSALYFCASTRRGGDQETQYFGPGTRLLVL.

As to this clone: The same CDR3 arises from other DNA sequences in this sample as well. This chain connects TRBV6-5 to TRBJ2-2; no reliable D call. Germline lookup yields CDR1 MNHEY and CDR2 SVGAGI. CDR3 size: 13 residues. Trimming cost V 1 base and J 4 bases, with 4 bases left between them. CDR3 in DNA: TGTGCCAGCAGTTACTTGGTCACCGGGGAGCTGTTTTTT. Its protein product is CASSYLVTGELFF.

J is TRBJ1-2 and V is TRBV11-2, with D possibly matching TRBD1 (5 bases). The CDR3 loop spans 13 amino acids. Germline CDR1 reads SGHAT; CDR2 reads FQNNGV. Deletions cut 1 base from V and 4 bases from J, with 7 bases between. The CDR3 DNA reads as TGTGCCAGCAGCTTAGCAGGGTTCTATGGCTACACCTTC. Amino acids: CASSLAGFYGYTF.

Here the CDR3 DNA reads TGTGCCAGCAGCAACCAGGGTTTTCAGCCCCAGCATTTT. It yields the protein CASSNQGFQPQHF. The genes are TRBV7-2 and TRBJ1-5; D might be TRBD1 (5 bases). V lost 5 bases, J lost 6 bases, and 11 bases lay in between. The CDR3 is made up of 13 amino acids. Germline V gene data show CDR1 as SGHTA and CDR2 as FQGNSA. The variable domain in full, completed from reference TRBV7-2 and TRBJ1-5, reads GAGVSQSPSNKVTEKGKDVELRCDPISGHTALYWYRQSLGQGLEFLIYFQGNSAPDKSGLPSDRFSAERTGGSVSTLTIQRTQQEDSAVYLCASSNQGFQPQHFGDGTRLSIL.

The chain has TRBV19 and TRBJ2-3; perhaps TRBD1 as D (6 bases). Per the germline V gene, CDR1 is LNHDA and CDR2 is SQIVND (reference sequence). V gave up 6 bases and J gave up 3 bases, with 7 bases separating them. This CDR3 has 12 amino acids. Here the CDR3 DNA reads TGTGCCAGTAGCAGGGGAACAGATACGCAGTATTTT. Amino acid sequence: CASSRGTDTQYF.

The V and J genes are TRBV30 and TRBJ2-5; D is unclear. Looked up from germline, CDR1 is GTSNPN and CDR2 is SVGIG (reference sequence). The V gene lost 0 bases and the J gene lost 5 bases, with 10 bases spanning the gap. The CDR3 is 13 amino acids. CDR3 bases: TGTGCCTGGAGTGTACCAAATACCGAGACCCAGTACTTC. Translating gives CAWSVPNTETQYF.